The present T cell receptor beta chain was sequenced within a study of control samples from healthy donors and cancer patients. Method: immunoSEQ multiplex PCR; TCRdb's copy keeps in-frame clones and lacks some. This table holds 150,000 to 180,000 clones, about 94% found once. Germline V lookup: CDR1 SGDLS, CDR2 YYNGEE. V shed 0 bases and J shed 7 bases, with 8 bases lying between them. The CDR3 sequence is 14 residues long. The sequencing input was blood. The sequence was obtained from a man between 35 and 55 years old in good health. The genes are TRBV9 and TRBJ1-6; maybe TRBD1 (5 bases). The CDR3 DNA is TGTGCCAGCAGCGTAGGAGGGGTGAATTCACCCCTCCACTTT. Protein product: CASSVGGVNSPLHF.